This T cell receptor (beta chain) was found in a study of OX40 agonist ivuxolimab in advanced cancers. As for the study in general: Ivuxolimab is a fully human IgG2 antibody that activates OX40 (CD134).

Some clones are missing from TCRdb's copy, which holds only in-frame ones; the method was immunoSEQ multiplex PCR. This sample carries over 55,000 clones, around 84% of them seen once, and the ten largest clones take around 0.78%. On cycle 4 day 1 and cycle 7 day 1, as well as at baseline, blood was sampled. The V segment lost 4 bases and the J segment 7 bases; nucleotides outside the gene matches: 10. CDR3 size: 15 residues. The germline V gene has CDR1 LNHDA and CDR2 SQIVND (reference sequence). This sequence joins TRBV19 and TRBJ1-5, with 7 bases identical to TRBD1. The TCR comes from an adult with an advanced solid tumor such as melanoma, head and neck, liver or kidney cancer. The source was CD4+ or CD8+ T cells sorted from blood, collected in a trial of the OX40 agonist ivuxolimab. DNA for the CDR3: TGTGCCAGTAGTAAGTCTGGAGGGGGCGGACAGCCCCAGCATTTT. Its translation is CASSKSGGGGQPQHF.